Shown below are 30 T cell receptor delta chains from a single sample sequenced in a study of Vγ9Vδ2 T cells in congenital toxoplasmosis. A single-tube template-switch cDNA reaction was primed with TRGC- and TRDC-specific primers. The TRGC primer was designed to target TRGC1 and TRGC2 alike. TCRdb fed the reads to CATT. This table has around 380 delta-chain clones, 26% appearing once. The sequenced sample consisted of gamma-delta T cells from blood. These receptors were collected from a child under 10 years old born to a mother with Toxoplasma gondii infection during pregnancy, either congenitally infected or uninfected (not recorded which).

The J gene corresponds to TRDJ2; a V gene call is absent; TRDD3, the D gene given by the table, was not confirmed from the DNA. The CDR3 has 15 amino acids. The DNA of the CDR3 is TGTGCCTGTGACACCGCTGGGGGATTGACAGCACAACTCTTCTTT. Protein: CACDTAGGLTAQLFF.

In regard to this clone: A far larger clone is off by one base, so a read error is likely. The sample holds other DNA sequences that translate to the same CDR3. This sequence joins TRDV1 and TRDJ1, with a tentative D call TRDD3 (5 bases). CDR3 length equals 16 residues. V was clipped by 0 bases and J by 6 bases, with 17 bases between them. Per the germline V gene, CDR1 is TSWWSYY and CDR2 is QGS. In nucleotides, the CDR3 is TGTGCTCTTGGGGAACTGAAGTCAAGGGGACCCTATAAACTCATCTTT. Its translation: CALGELKSRGPYKLIF.

A single count supports this clone. The protein TCRdb lists belongs to a much larger clone and differs from this DNA's translation at residue 3, which points to a read error; the protein shown is made from the DNA. V is TRDV2 and J is TRDJ1; TRDD3 agrees at 9 bases. No J gene is reported in TCRdb; it was inferred here by comparing the DNA with germline. Trimming removed 7 bases from V and 0 bases from J; junction bases left unmatched: 17. The CDR3 has 18 amino acids. CDR1 and CDR2 from the germline V gene are GEAIGNYY and EKD. CDR3 region: CAWDRAGTGGTHTDKLIF. The DNA for the CDR3 is TGTGCCTGGGACCGAGCCGGTACTGGGGGAACTCACACCGATAAACTCATCTTT.

A word on this clone: This likely stems from a read error, as it lies one base from a far larger clone. The chain joins TRDV2 to TRDJ1, with 13 bases that match TRDD3. The J gene is not listed in TCRdb, so it was assigned here from a DNA match to germline. The CDR3 length is 17 residues. Germline CDR1 is GEAIGNYY and CDR2 is EKD. CDR3 sequence reads: CARDTLSTGGYADKLIF. Here the CDR3 DNA reads TGTGCCCGTGACACCCTTAGCACTGGGGGATACGCCGATAAACTCATCTTT.

This clone was seen a handful of times. With a far larger clone one base away, a read error is the likely cause. This sequence joins TRAV29/DV5 and TRDJ1; 10 nucleotides match TRDD3. This CDR3 contains 15 residues. From germline, CDR1 is NSMFDY and CDR2 ISSIKDK. Here the CDR3 DNA reads TGTGCAACAAGCGGCTGGGGGATATGGACCGATAAACTCATCTTT. It is translated as CATSGWGIWTDKLIF.

Regarding this clone: With a far larger clone one base away, a read error is the likely cause. Distinct nucleotide sequences in the sample also encode this CDR3. The V and J genes are TRDV2 and TRDJ1; 7 bases align to TRDD3. The J gene is not listed in TCRdb, so it was assigned here from a DNA match to germline. Looked up from germline, CDR1 is GEAIGNYY and CDR2 is EKD. J was trimmed by 8 bases and V by 1 base; bases with no gene match: 18. This CDR3 region has 17 residues. CDR3 nucleotides: TGTGCCTGTGACACGCTAGGTGGGGGACGAACTGAAAACAAACTCATCTTT. Its protein product is CACDTLGGGRTENKLIF.

A note on this clone: TCRdb's protein for this DNA is that of a much larger clone and differs from the translation at residue 6, likely a read error; the protein shown is the DNA translation. The V call is TRDV2, the J call TRDJ1; 7 bases are shared with TRDD3. Germline matching of the DNA provided the J gene here, since TCRdb leaves it blank. This CDR3 spans 17 amino acids. The junction had 16 bases not matched to a gene; V was cut back by 1 base and J by 6 bases. Germline CDR1 is GEAIGNYY and CDR2 is EKD. The CDR3 DNA sequence: TGTGCCTGTGACACGATAGGTGGGGGACGAACTGAAAATAAACTCATCTTT. Translating it yields CACDTIGGGRTENKLIF.

In regard to this clone: It is likely a read error: a sequence one base away is far more abundant. No V gene was called, though TRDJ1 was called as the J gene; the table's TRDD3 call for D was not verified on the DNA. The CDR3 runs to 15 residues. CDR3 DNA sequence: TGTGCAGCAAGCGGCTGGGGGATATGGACCGATAACCTCATCTTT. Amino acid sequence: CAASGWGIWTDNLIF.

This clone showed up just a few times. A far larger clone differs by one base, so this is likely a read error. Other nucleotide sequences from this sample produce the same CDR3. This chain joins TRDV2 and TRDJ1; 13 nucleotides match TRDD3. Looked up from germline, CDR1 is GEAIGNYY and CDR2 is EKD. This CDR3 region has 21 residues. The trim removed 0 bases at V and 2 bases at J, leaving 17 bases unmatched. The CDR3 DNA reads as TGTGCCTGTGACACCGTTACTGGGGGATACGCAAGTGTGGAGTCTACCGATAAACTCATCTTT. This codes for CACDTVTGGYASVESTDKLIF.

This clone was observed a handful of times. This likely stems from a read error, as it lies one base from a far larger clone. Other DNA sequences of this sample code for an identical CDR3. This chain links TRDV2 with TRDJ1, with 7 bases identical to TRDD3. This CDR3 contains 14 residues. CDR1 and CDR2 (germline): GEAIGNYY, EKD. Trimming removed 7 bases from V and 4 bases from J; junction bases left unmatched: 11. CDR3 sequence reads: CACDGLLGFDKLIF. The DNA of the CDR3 is TGTGCCTGCGACGGACTACTGGGGTTCGATAAACTCATCTTT.

The table lists this clone with a few counts. A far larger clone is a single base away, which makes a read error likely. V is TRDV1 and J is TRDJ1, with D possibly being TRDD3 (5 bases). CDR1 TSWWSYY and CDR2 QGS come from the germline V gene. The CDR3 spans 16 residues. CDR3 bases: TGTGCTCTTAGGGAACTGAAGTCAAGGGGACCTTATAAACTCATCTTT. Protein: CALRELKSRGPYKLIF.

This clone turned up a few times. A read error likely explains this, since a far larger clone differs by one base. This chain connects TRDV3 to TRDJ1, with TRDD3 matching over 11 bases. No J gene is reported in TCRdb; it was inferred here by comparing the DNA with germline. This CDR3 comprises 19 residues. CDR1 is TVYSNPD and CDR2 is GDNSRS in the germline V gene (reference sequence). CDR3 sequence reads: CANPFLHWGIKAYTNKLIF. CDR3 nucleotide sequence: TGTGCCAATCCCTTCCTACACTGGGGGATAAAGGCTTACACCAATAAACTCATCTTT. The full variable domain, in which reference TRDV3 and TRDJ1 provide the parts outside the CDR3, is CDKVTQSSPDQTVASGSEVVLLCTYDTVYSNPDLFWYRIRPDYSFQFVFYGDNSRSEGADFTQGRFSVKHILTQKAFHLVISPVRTEDSATYYCANPFLHWGIKAYTNKLIFGKGTRVTVEP.

This clone was observed a handful of times. A far larger clone is one nucleotide away, so this likely arose from a read error. Other nucleotide sequences in the sample specify the same CDR3. This sequence joins TRDV1 and TRDJ1, with D possibly being TRDD2 or TRDD3 (6 bases each). CDR1 is TSWWSYY, CDR2 QGS, per germline. This CDR3 comprises 19 residues. CDR3 bases: TGTGCTCTTGGGGACCCCTCCTACGCGTACTGGGCGGACACCGACAAACTCATCTTT. As protein: CALGDPSYAYWADTDKLIF.

This clone was found a few times. The protein given by TCRdb reflects a much larger clone and differs at residue 13 from this DNA's translation, likely from a read error; the protein shown is the DNA's translation. The V call is TRDV2, the J call TRDJ1; 7 bases are shared with TRDD3. The CDR3 covers 17 residues. V was clipped by 1 base and J by 5 bases; unmatched bases: 15. The germline CDR1 and CDR2 sequences are GEAIGNYY and EKD. The CDR3 sequence: CACDTLGGGRTEDKLIF. CDR3 in DNA: TGTGCCTGTGACACGCTAGGTGGGGGACGAACTGAAGATAAACTCATCTTT.

As to this clone: The translation of this DNA and the TCRdb protein of a much larger clone differ at residue 16, probably owing to a read error; the protein shown here is translated from the DNA. The V call is TRDV2, the J call TRDJ2, with 7 bases aligning to TRDD3. The J gene, missing from TCRdb, was assigned here through DNA to germline matching. Germline assignment: CDR1 GEAIGNYY and CDR2 EKD. The CDR3 is 17 residues long. The J segment lost 12 bases and the V segment lost 0 bases, leaving 18 bases of the junction unmatched. In nucleotides, the CDR3 is TGTGCCTGTGACACCGCTGGGGGGAGTCTCTACACCGATAAACTCTTCTTT. Its protein is CACDTAGGSLYTDKLFF.

The chain carries TRDV2 and TRDJ1, with 12 nucleotides matching TRDD3. Since TCRdb gives no J gene, matching the DNA to germline was used here to assign it. The trim removed 3 bases at V and 3 bases at J, leaving 1 base unmatched. Germline CDR1 GEAIGNYY, CDR2 EKD. CDR3 length: 14 residues. CDR3 residues: CACDAGGYADKLIF. In nucleotides, the CDR3 is TGTGCCTGTGACGCTGGGGGATACGCCGATAAACTCATCTTT.

With regard to this clone: A read error is likely here: a far larger clone is one base away. The gene calls are TRDV2 and TRDJ1; the D gene is possibly TRDD3 (6 bases). There are 21 residues in the CDR3. With 0 bases removed from V and 2 bases from J, the gap between germline ends came to 30 bases. Germline assignment: CDR1 GEAIGNYY and CDR2 EKD. The CDR3 sequence: CACDTVTGRYASVESTDKLIF. DNA for the CDR3: TGTGCCTGTGACACCGTTACTGGGAGATACGCAAGTGTAGAGTCTACCGATAAACTCATCTTT.

Remarks on this clone: The translation of this DNA and the TCRdb protein of a much larger clone differ at residue 10, probably owing to a read error; the protein shown here is translated from the DNA. The V and J genes are TRDV3 and TRDJ1, with 7 nucleotides matching TRDD3. Germline matching of the DNA provided the J gene here, since TCRdb leaves it blank. Germline V gene sequence: CDR1 TVYSNPD, CDR2 GDNSRS (reference sequence). This CDR3 has 14 residues. CDR3 bases: TGTGCCTTTTGGGAGGGGGATTACACCTATAAACTCATCTTT. Protein product: CAFWEGDYTYKLIF.

This clone was detected a few times. This likely stems from a read error, as it lies one base from a far larger clone. This same CDR3 is encoded by further DNA sequences in the sample. The J gene is TRDJ3, the V gene TRDV2; 7 nucleotides agree with TRDD3. Looked up from germline, CDR1 is GEAIGNYY and CDR2 is EKD. The CDR3 loop spans 22 amino acids. J was trimmed by 0 bases and V by 0 bases; bases with no gene match: 16. Here the CDR3 reads CACDTSWYWGQDCSWDTRQMFF. In DNA form, the CDR3 reads TGTGCCTGTGACACCTCCTGGTACTGGGGTCAAGACTGCTCCTGGGACACCCGACAGATGTTTTTC.

In the case of this clone: A far larger clone is just one base off, so this is likely a read error. V and J are TRDV3 and TRDJ1, with 11 bases aligning to TRDD3. No J segment appears in TCRdb, so it was assigned here by matching the sequence to germline. The CDR3 contains 19 residues. In germline, CDR1 is TVYSNPD, CDR2 GDNSRS (reference sequence). The CDR3 DNA follows: TGTGCCAATCCCTTCCTACACTGGGGGATAAAGGCTTACACCTATAAACTCATCTTT. Translating gives CANPFLHWGIKAYTYKLIF. Using reference TRDV3 and TRDJ1 for the parts outside the CDR3, the full variable domain is CDKVTQSSPDQTVASGSEVVLLCTYDTVYSNPDLFWYRIRPDYSFQFVFYGDNSRSEGADFTQGRFSVKHILTQKAFHLVISPVRTEDSATYYCANPFLHWGIKAYTYKLIFGKGTRVTVEP.

With regard to this clone: A read error likely explains this, since a far larger clone differs by one base. This same CDR3 is encoded by further DNA sequences in the sample. The chain has TRDV1 and TRDJ1; D is possibly TRDD2 or TRDD3 (6 bases each). The CDR3 covers 19 residues. CDR1 and CDR2 (germline): TSWWSYY, QGS. CDR3 bases: TGTGCTCTCGGGGACCCCTCCTACGCGTACTGGGCGGACACCGATAAACTCATCTTT. This translates into CALGDPSYAYWADTDKLIF.

Comments on this clone: A read error is the likely source, as a far larger clone sits one nucleotide away. The rearrangement joins TRDV1 to TRDJ2, with 7 bases identical to TRDD3. The CDR3 consists of 22 residues. Germline assignment: CDR1 TSWWSYY and CDR2 QGS. The CDR3 sequence is CALGEVVHPWPVLGITTAQHFF. CDR3 nucleotide sequence: TGTGCTCTTGGGGAAGTCGTCCACCCTTGGCCCGTACTGGGGATAACGACAGCACAACACTTCTTT.

Points on this clone: A far larger clone is one base from this, pointing to a likely read error. The rearrangement links TRAV29/DV5 to TRDJ1, with a weak D call TRDD3 (5 bases). Germline V gene sequence: CDR1 NSMFDY, CDR2 ISSIKDK. The CDR3 runs to 15 residues. V gave up 0 bases and J gave up 2 bases, with 14 bases separating them. The CDR3 DNA is TGTGCAGCAAGCGGCTGGGTGATATGGACCGATAAACTCATCTTT. As protein: CAASGWVIWTDKLIF.

This clone turned up a few times. This is likely an artifact of a read error, given a far larger clone one base away. The chain combines TRDV2 with TRDJ1; TRDD3 is a possible D gene (5 bases). No J segment appears in TCRdb, so it was assigned here by matching the sequence to germline. The CDR3 is made up of 21 amino acids. Germline CDR1 is GEAIGNYY and CDR2 is EKD. V lost 3 bases and J 4 bases, leaving 35 bases between the germline ends. The CDR3 sequence is CACDPIPIGGYDGVSGDKLIF. In DNA form, the CDR3 reads TGTGCCTGTGACCCGATCCCTATAGGGGGGTACGATGGCGTATCGGGCGATAAACTCATCTTT.

The V and J genes are TRDV2 and TRDJ1; the D gene is possibly TRDD3 (6 bases). TCRdb lists no J gene, so it was determined here by aligning the DNA to germline. V lost 7 bases and J 9 bases, leaving 20 bases between the germline ends. CDR3 length: 13 amino acids. Germline CDR1 reads GEAIGNYY; CDR2 reads EKD. Here the CDR3 reads CACRDRDTQQLIF. In DNA form, the CDR3 reads TGTGCCTGCCGGGACCGAGATACGCAGCAACTCATCTTT.

In the case of this clone: A far larger clone is only one base removed, so a read error is likely. Other DNA sequences within the sample encode an identical CDR3. This chain joins TRDV2 and TRDJ1; D uncertain. Here the J gene came from matching the DNA to germline, since TCRdb omits it. Trimming stripped 1 base from V and 6 bases from J, with 23 bases between. The V gene's germline CDR1 is GEAIGNYY and CDR2 EKD. The CDR3 runs to 17 residues. The CDR3: CACDTLGGGRTENKLIF. In nucleotides, the CDR3 is TGTGCCTGTGACACGCTAGGTGGAGGACGAACTGAAAATAAACTCATCTTT.

Details on this clone: A read error is the likely source, as a far larger clone sits one nucleotide away. This specimen includes other DNA sequences encoding the same CDR3. The rearrangement joins TRDV2 to TRDJ3; 7 bases align to TRDD3. CDR1 is GEAIGNYY and CDR2 is EKD in the germline V gene. The length of the CDR3 is 22 residues. The CDR3 region is CACDTSWYWGQDCSWDTRQMFF. Written as DNA, the CDR3 is TGTGCATGTGACACCTCCTGGTACTGGGGACAAGACTGCTCCTGGGACACCCGACAGATGTTTTTC.

This clone is medium-sized (0.01 to 0.1%) within its sample. This is likely an artifact of a read error, given a far larger clone one base away. This CDR3 is also generated by other DNA sequences in the sample. This rearrangement joins TRDV2 to TRDJ2, with TRDD3 as a possible D gene (6 bases). The CDR3 spans 14 residues. Germline V lookup: CDR1 GEAIGNYY, CDR2 EKD. The V end was cut by 3 bases, the J end by 2 bases, with 9 bases between. The CDR3 DNA follows: TGTGCCTGTGACGCCGGGGGATTGACAGCACAACTCTTCTTT. Translation gives CACDAGGLTAQLFF.

This clone occurred once. TCRdb's protein, taken from a much larger clone, differs from this DNA's translation at residue 7, likely owing to a read error; the protein displayed comes from the DNA. V gene TRDV2 combines with J gene TRDJ1; 13 bases align to TRDD3. No J gene is reported in TCRdb; it was inferred here by comparing the DNA with germline. This CDR3 spans 17 amino acids. V shed 0 bases and J 3 bases; nucleotides not matched to a gene: 6. Germline assignment: CDR1 GEAIGNYY and CDR2 EKD. The CDR3 nucleotides are TGTGCCTGTGACACCCTTGGCACTGGGGGATACGCCGATAAACTCATCTTT. Amino acids: CACDTLGTGGYADKLIF.

As regards this clone: The protein that TCRdb holds for this DNA derives from a much larger clone and differs from the translated DNA at residue 17, which likely indicates a read error; the protein shown here is translated from the DNA. The V gene call is TRDV2, and the J gene call is absent; TRDD3 was called by the table and not checked on the DNA. The CDR3 has 18 amino acids. From germline, CDR1 is GEAIGNYY and CDR2 EKD. In nucleotides, the CDR3 is TGTGCCTGTGACCGAGCCGGTACTGGGGGAACTCACACCGATAAACTCACCTTT. It specifies CACDRAGTGGTHTDKLTF.